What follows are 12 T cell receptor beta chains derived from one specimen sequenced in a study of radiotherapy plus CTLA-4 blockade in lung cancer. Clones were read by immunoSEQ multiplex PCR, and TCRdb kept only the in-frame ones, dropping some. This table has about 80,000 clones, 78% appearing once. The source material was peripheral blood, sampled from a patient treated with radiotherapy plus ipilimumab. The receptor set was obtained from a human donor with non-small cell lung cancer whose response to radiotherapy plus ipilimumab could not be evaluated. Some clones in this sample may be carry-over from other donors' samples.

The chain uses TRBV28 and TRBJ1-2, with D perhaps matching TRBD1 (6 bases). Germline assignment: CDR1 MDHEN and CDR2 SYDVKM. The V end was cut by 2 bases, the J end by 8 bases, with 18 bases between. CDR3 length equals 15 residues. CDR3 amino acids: CASSLAGAGFGGYTF. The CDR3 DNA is TGTGCCAGCAGTTTAGCGGGGGCAGGCTTCGGGGGCTACACCTTC.

CDR3 in DNA: TGTGCCAGCAGTTTCGGACAGGAGAACTATTTACAAGAGACCCAGTACTTC. This sequence encodes CASSFGQENYLQETQYF. The rearrangement uses TRBV28 and TRBJ2-5; 7 nucleotides line up with TRBD1. The germline V gene encodes CDR1 MDHEN and CDR2 SYDVKM. V lost 3 bases, J lost 2 bases, and 12 bases stayed unmatched. This CDR3 region has 17 residues.

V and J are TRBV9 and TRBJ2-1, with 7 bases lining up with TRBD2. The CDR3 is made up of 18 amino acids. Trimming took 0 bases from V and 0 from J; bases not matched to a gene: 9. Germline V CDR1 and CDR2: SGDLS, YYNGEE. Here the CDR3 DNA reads TGTGCCAGCAGCGTAGGAGAGCGGGGAGTCCCCTCCTACAATGAGCAGTTCTTC. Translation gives CASSVGERGVPSYNEQFF.

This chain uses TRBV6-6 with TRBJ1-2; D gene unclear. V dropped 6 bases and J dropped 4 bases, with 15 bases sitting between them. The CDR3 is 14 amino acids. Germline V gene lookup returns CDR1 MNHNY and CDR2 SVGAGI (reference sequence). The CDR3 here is CASSHVTRLYGYTF. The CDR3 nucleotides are TGTGCCAGCAGCCATGTGACCCGACTCTATGGCTACACCTTC.

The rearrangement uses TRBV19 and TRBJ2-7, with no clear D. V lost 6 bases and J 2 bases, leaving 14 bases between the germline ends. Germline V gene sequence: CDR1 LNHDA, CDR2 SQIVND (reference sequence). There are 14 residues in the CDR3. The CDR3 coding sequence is TGTGCCAGTAGCCCAACGTACAGTACCTACGAGCAGTACTTC. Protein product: CASSPTYSTYEQYF.

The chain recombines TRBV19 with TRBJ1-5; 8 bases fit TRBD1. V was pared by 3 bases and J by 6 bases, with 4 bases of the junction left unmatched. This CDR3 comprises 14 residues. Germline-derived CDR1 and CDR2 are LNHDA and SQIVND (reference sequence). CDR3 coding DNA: TGTGCCAGTAGTATGACAGGGGTGGCTCAGCCCCAGCATTTT. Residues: CASSMTGVAQPQHF.

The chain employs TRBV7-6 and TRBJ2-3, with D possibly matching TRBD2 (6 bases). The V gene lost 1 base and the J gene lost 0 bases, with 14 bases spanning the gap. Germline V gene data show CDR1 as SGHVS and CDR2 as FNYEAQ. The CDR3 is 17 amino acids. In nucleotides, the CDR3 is TGTGCCAGCAGCTTAGGGATCGGGGGACCGAGCACAGATACGCAGTATTTT. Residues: CASSLGIGGPSTDTQYF. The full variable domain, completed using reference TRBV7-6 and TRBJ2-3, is GAGVSQSPRYKVTKRGQDVALRCDPISGHVSLYWYRQALGQGPEFLTYFNYEAQQDKSGLPNDRFSAERPEGSISTLTIQRTEQRDSAMYRCASSLGIGGPSTDTQYFGPGTRLTVL.

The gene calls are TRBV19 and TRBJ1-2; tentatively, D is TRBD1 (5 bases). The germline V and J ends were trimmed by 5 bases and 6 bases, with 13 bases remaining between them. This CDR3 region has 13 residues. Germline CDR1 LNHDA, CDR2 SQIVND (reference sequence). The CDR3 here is CASSQRAGNGYTF. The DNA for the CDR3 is TGTGCCAGTAGTCAACGGGCAGGGAATGGCTACACCTTC.

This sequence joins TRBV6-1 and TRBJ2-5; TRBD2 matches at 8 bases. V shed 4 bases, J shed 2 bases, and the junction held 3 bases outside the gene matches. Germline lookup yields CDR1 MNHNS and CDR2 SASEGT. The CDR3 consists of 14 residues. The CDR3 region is CASSVGLGQETQYF. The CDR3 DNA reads TGTGCCAGCAGTGTGGGACTAGGGCAAGAGACCCAGTACTTC.

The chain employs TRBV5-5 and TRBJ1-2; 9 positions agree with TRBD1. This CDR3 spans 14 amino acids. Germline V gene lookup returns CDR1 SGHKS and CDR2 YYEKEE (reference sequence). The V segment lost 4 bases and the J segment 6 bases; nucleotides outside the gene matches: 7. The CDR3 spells CASSRDRDLNGYTF. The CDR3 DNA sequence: TGTGCCAGCAGCCGGGACAGGGATTTAAATGGCTACACCTTC.

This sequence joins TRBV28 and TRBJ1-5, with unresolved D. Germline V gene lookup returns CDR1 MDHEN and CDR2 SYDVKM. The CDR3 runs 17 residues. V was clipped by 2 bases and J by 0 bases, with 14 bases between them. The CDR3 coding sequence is TGTGCCAGCAGTTTACGATTACCGGTTTATAGCAATCAGCCCCAGCATTTT. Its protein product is CASSLRLPVYSNQPQHF.

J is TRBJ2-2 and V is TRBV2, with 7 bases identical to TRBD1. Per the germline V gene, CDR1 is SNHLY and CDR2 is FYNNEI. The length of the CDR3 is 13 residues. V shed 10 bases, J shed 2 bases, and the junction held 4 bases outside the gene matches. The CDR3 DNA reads TGTGCCATCCGGGACAGCAACACCGGGGAGCTGTTTTTT. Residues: CAIRDSNTGELFF.